This paragraph reports one T cell receptor (beta chain). The source of the sample is a study of prognosis after radiotherapy for stage I lung cancer. On the study more broadly: Non-small cell lung cancer patients were all deemed medically inoperable. Seven patients had squamous cell carcinoma and 12 to 13 had adenocarcinoma.

The study amplified the TCR beta CDR3 region from genomic DNA. This amplification was carried out by two rounds of multiplex PCR. It was primers specific to each TRBV and TRBJ gene that first-round PCR used. TCRdb reprocessed the multiplex PCR reads via MiXCR and lists one record per CDR3 protein. The sample shows about 30,000 distinct CDR3 sequences, about half of them seen only once. Germline assignment: CDR1 SGHAT and CDR2 FQNNGV. V dropped 4 bases and J dropped 0; count of bases not matched to a gene: 3. The CDR3 loop spans 14 amino acids. The origin of this receptor is a donor aged 50 or older with non-small cell lung cancer. This chain joins TRBV11-2 and TRBJ2-7; 7 bases match TRBD1. The material was PBMCs, obtained before or after stereotactic body radiation therapy (not recorded which). The CDR3 bases are TGTGCCAGCAGCTACAACAGGGGCTCCTACGAGCAGTACTTC. Its protein is CASSYNRGSYEQYF.